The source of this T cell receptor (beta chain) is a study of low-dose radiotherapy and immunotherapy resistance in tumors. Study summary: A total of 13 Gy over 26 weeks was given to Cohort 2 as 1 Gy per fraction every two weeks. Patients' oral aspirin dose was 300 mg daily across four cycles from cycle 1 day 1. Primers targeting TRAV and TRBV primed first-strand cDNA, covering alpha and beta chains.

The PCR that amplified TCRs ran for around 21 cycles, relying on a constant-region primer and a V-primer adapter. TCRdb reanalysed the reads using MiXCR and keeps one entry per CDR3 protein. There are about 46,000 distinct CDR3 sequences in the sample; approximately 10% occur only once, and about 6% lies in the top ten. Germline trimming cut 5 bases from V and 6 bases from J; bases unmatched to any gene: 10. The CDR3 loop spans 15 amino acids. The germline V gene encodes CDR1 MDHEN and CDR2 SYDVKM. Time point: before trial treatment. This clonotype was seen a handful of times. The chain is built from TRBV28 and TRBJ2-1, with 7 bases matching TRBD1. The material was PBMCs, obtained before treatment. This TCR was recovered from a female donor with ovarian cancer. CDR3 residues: CASSVLSTGANEQFF. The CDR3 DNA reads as TGTGCCAGCAGTGTTTTGAGTACAGGGGCCAATGAGCAGTTCTTC. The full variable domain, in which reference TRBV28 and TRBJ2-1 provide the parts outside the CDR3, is DVKVTQSSRYLVKRTGEKVFLECVQDMDHENMFWYRQDPGLGLRLIYFSYDVKMKEKGDIPEGYSVSREKKERFSLILESASTNQTSMYLCASSVLSTGANEQFFGPGTRLTVL.